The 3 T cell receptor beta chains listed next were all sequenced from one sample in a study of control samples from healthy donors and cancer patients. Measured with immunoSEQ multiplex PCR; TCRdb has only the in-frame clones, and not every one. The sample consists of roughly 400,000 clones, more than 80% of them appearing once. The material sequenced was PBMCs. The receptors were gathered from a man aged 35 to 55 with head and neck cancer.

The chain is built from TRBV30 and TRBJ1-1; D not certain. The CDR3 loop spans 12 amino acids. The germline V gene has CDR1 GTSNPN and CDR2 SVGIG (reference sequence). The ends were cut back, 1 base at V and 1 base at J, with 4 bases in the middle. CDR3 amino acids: CAWSEGNTEAFF. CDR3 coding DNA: TGTGCCTGGAGTGAGGGGAACACTGAAGCTTTCTTT.

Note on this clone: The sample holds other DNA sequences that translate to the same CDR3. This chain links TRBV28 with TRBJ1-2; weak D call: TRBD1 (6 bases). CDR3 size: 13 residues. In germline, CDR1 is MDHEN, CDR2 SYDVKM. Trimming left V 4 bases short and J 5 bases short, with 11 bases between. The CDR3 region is CASSSSGAYGYTF. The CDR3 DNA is TGTGCCAGCAGTTCCTCAGGGGCGTATGGCTACACCTTC.

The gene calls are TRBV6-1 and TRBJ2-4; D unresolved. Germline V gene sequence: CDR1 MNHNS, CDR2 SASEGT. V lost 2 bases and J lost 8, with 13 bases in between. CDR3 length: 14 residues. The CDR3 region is CASSEPIIGDIQYF. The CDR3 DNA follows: TGTGCCAGCAGTGAACCAATAATAGGAGACATTCAGTACTTC.